This T cell receptor (beta chain) appears in the sequencing data of a study of blood T cell repertoires in COVID-19. V lost 0 bases, J lost 4 bases, and 3 bases stayed unmatched. The CDR3 extends over 15 amino acids. The germline V gene has CDR1 SGDLS and CDR2 YYNGEE. TCRdb's table, derived via immunoSEQ multiplex PCR, lists solely in-frame clones and lacks some. Among approximately 340,000 clones listed, approximately 88% were seen once. The chain combines TRBV9 with TRBJ1-4; 7 bases match TRBD1. This sequence originates from a man aged 30-40 years with COVID-19, enrolled during active disease. The material sequenced was peripheral blood. Written as DNA, the CDR3 is TGTGCCAGCAGCGTAGCGGCAGGGGGTAATGAAAAACTGTTTTTT. This encodes CASSVAAGGNEKLFF.